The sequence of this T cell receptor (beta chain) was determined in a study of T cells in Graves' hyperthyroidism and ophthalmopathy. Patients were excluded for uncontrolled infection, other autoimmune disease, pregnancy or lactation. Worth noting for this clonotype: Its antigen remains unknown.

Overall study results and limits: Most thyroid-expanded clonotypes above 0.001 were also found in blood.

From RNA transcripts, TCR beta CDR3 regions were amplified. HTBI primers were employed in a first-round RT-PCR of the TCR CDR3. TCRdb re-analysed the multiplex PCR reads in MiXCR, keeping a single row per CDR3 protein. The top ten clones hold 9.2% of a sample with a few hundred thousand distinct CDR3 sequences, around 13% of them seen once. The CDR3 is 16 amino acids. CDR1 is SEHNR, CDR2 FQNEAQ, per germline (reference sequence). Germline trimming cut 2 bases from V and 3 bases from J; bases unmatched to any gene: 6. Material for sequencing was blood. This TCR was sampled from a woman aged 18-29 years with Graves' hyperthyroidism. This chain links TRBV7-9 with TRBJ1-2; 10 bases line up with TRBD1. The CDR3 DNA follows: TGTGCCAGCAGCTTAAGACGGGACAGGGGAGACTATGGCTACACCTTC. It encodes CASSLRRDRGDYGYTF.